Below are 22 T cell receptor beta chains sequenced from a single sample in a study of persistence of HIV-infected CD4 T cells. Cells were stimulated with CMV-infected fibroblast lysates at 10 ug/mL. Sorted nonresponding memory CD4+ T cells were CD40L-negative, CD69-negative, CD45RO-high. Antigens of these TCRs are unknown. The libraries were made with immunoSEQ version 4 in survey mode. Libraries were prepared by immunoSEQ multiplex PCR; TCRdb keeps only in-frame clonotypes and omits some of them. The top ten clones hold about 0.75% of a sample with approximately 27,000 clones, more than 75% of them seen once. The source material was CD4+ T cells sorted from PBMCs after approximately 19-hour stimulation, sampled from a patient who received antiretroviral therapy. Source of these receptors: an adult woman with HIV who was CMV-seropositive.

The chain is built from TRBV25-1 and TRBJ1-6; 7 nucleotides agree with TRBD1. V shed 0 bases and J 5 bases; nucleotides not matched to a gene: 1. Germline V lookup: CDR1 MGHDK, CDR2 SYGVNS. The CDR3 totals 15 residues. The CDR3 DNA reads as TGTGCCAGCAGTGAATACAGGGGGGATAATTCACCCCTCCACTTT. This gives the protein CASSEYRGDNSPLHF. Based on the CDR3 plus reference TRBV25-1 and TRBJ1-6, the full variable domain is EADIYQTPRYLVIGTGKKITLECSQTMGHDKMYWYQQDPGMELHLIHYSYGVNSTEKGDLSSESTVSRIRTEHFPLTLESARPSHTSQYLCASSEYRGDNSPLHFGNGTRLTVT.

The V gene is TRBV29-1, the J gene TRBJ1-2; 11 bases map to TRBD1. CDR3 length: 16 amino acids. From germline, CDR1 is SQVTM and CDR2 ANQGSEA. V was clipped by 5 bases and J by 0 bases; unmatched bases: 8. The DNA for the CDR3 is TGCAGCGTTCCTAACCGGGACAGGGGGGCTAACTATGGCTACACCTTC. Translated: CSVPNRDRGANYGYTF.

The table lists this clone with a few counts. This chain links TRBV6-1 with TRBJ1-4; possibly TRBD1 for D (5 bases). CDR1 is MNHNS and CDR2 is SASEGT in the germline V gene. The ends were cut back, 1 base at V and 2 bases at J, with 14 bases in the middle. The CDR3 loop spans 17 amino acids. CDR3 amino acids: CASSEGWGRGTNEKLFF. CDR3 DNA: TGTGCCAGCAGTGAAGGTTGGGGTAGGGGCACTAATGAAAAACTGTTTTTT.

This chain uses TRBV19 with TRBJ1-2; 7 bases agree with TRBD1. Germline-derived CDR1 and CDR2 are LNHDA and SQIVND (reference sequence). The junction had 13 bases not matched to a gene; V was cut back by 3 bases and J by 0 bases. This CDR3 is built from 18 residues. CDR3 residues: CASSIYLTGTLSNYGYTF. CDR3 sequence (DNA): TGTGCCAGTAGTATTTATTTGACAGGGACTCTCTCTAACTATGGCTACACCTTC.

The rearrangement uses TRBV5-4 and TRBJ2-4; 7 positions match TRBD2. Per the germline V gene, CDR1 is SGHNT and CDR2 is YYREEE (reference sequence). The CDR3 has 15 residues. V lost 3 bases and J lost 5; bases outside the gene matches: 8. The chain's CDR3 is CASSSKAGNQNIQYF. CDR3 coding DNA: TGTGCCAGCAGCTCCAAAGCGGGGAATCAAAACATTCAGTACTTC.

This sequence joins TRBV6-4 and TRBJ2-3; 7 bases agree with TRBD1. The V and J ends lost 5 bases and 4 bases, in that order; junction bases with no gene match: 3. Germline CDR1 is MRHNA and CDR2 is SNTAGT. This CDR3 has 13 residues. The CDR3 sequence: CASSLQGADTQYF. The CDR3 DNA sequence: TGTGCCAGCAGTCTCCAGGGGGCAGATACGCAGTATTTT.

V is TRBV6-5 and J is TRBJ1-3; D is possibly TRBD1 (5 bases). Germline CDR1 and CDR2: MNHEY and SVGAGI. This CDR3 is built from 13 residues. Trimming took 5 bases from V and 4 from J, leaving 9 bases between them. For the CDR3, the DNA is TGTGCCAGCAGTCAGCGACAGGGAAACACCATATATTTT. Its translation: CASSQRQGNTIYF.

This chain connects TRBV6-5 to TRBJ2-3, with TRBD2 identical over 9 bases. CDR3 length: 14 residues. Germline CDR1 reads MNHEY; CDR2 reads SVGAGI. V was clipped by 10 bases and J by 4 bases; unmatched bases: 9. The DNA of the CDR3 is TGTGCCATTTCAAGGGGACTAGCAGCAGATACGCAGTATTTT. Translating gives CAISRGLAADTQYF.

The J gene is TRBJ1-6, the V gene TRBV27; no clear D. This CDR3 spans 17 amino acids. CDR1 and CDR2 from the germline V gene are MNHEY and SMNVEV (reference sequence). The V gene lost 1 base and the J gene lost 6 bases, with 16 bases spanning the gap. The DNA for the CDR3 is TGTGCCAGCAGTTTATTCGCTCCGTTGACGGGTAATTCACCCCTCCACTTT. This sequence encodes CASSLFAPLTGNSPLHF.

The CDR3 is CASISRGAGETQYF. The CDR3 bases are TGTGCCAGCATCTCGCGAGGGGCGGGAGAGACCCAGTACTTC. This rearrangement joins TRBV3-1 (or the pseudogene TRBV3-2) to TRBJ2-5; D tentatively reads TRBD1 or TRBD2 (5 bases each). This CDR3 comprises 14 residues. The germline V and J ends were trimmed by 7 bases and 4 bases, with 16 bases remaining between them. Germline loops: CDR1 LGHDT, CDR2 YNNKEL (reference sequence).

The V gene is TRBV7-3, the J gene TRBJ2-2, with TRBD2 as a possible D gene (6 bases). The CDR3 length is 15 residues. Germline CDR1 reads SGHTA; CDR2 reads FQGTGA. V lost 1 base, J lost 5 bases, and 11 bases lay in between. Written as DNA, the CDR3 is TGTGCCAGCAGCTTAATGGCGGGGTCTACCGGGGAGCTGTTTTTT. Translated: CASSLMAGSTGELFF.

The chain joins TRBV7-8 to TRBJ2-1; 14 bases align to TRBD2. CDR3 length: 14 amino acids. The germline V gene has CDR1 SGHVS and CDR2 FQNEAQ. V lost 5 bases and J lost 9; bases outside the gene matches: 3. In DNA, the CDR3 is TGTGCCAGCAGCGGACTAGCGGGGGGTGCTGAGCAGTTCTTC. This encodes CASSGLAGGAEQFF.

This clone was detected once. The chain has TRBV23-1 and TRBJ1-2; D gene ambiguous. TRBV23-1 is classed as an ORF, of uncertain function. Trimming removed 3 bases from V and 8 bases from J, with 22 bases in between. This CDR3 has 16 residues. CDR3 loop: CASSHFRLTAQGGYTF. The CDR3 nucleotides read TGCGCCAGCAGTCATTTCAGACTCACCGCCCAAGGGGGCTACACCTTC.

The V and J genes are TRBV13 and TRBJ1-2; no definite D call. From germline, CDR1 is PRHDT and CDR2 FYEKMQ (reference sequence). This CDR3 spans 13 amino acids. V was shortened by 3 bases and J by 0 bases, with 5 bases between the two germline ends. The CDR3 region is CASSLGTNYGYTF. CDR3 sequence (DNA): TGTGCCAGCAGCTTGGGTACTAACTATGGCTACACCTTC.

The V and J genes are TRBV11-3 and TRBJ2-7, with a tentative D call TRBD2 (5 bases). Trimming left V 0 bases short and J 1 base short, with 10 bases between. Germline lookup yields CDR1 SGHNT and CDR2 YENEEA. This CDR3 spans 15 amino acids. Written as DNA, the CDR3 is TGTGCCAGCAGCTTAGATCCTAGCAGGTCCTACGAGCAGTACTTC. As protein: CASSLDPSRSYEQYF.

J is TRBJ2-1 and V is TRBV11-3; 12 nucleotides line up with TRBD2. The CDR3 runs to 15 residues. CDR1 and CDR2 (germline): SGHNT, YENEEA. Trimming cost V 5 bases and J 4 bases; bases outside gene matches: 3. CDR3 DNA sequence: TGTGCCAGCAGCCTAGGACTAGCGGGATACAATGAGCAGTTCTTC. Translation: CASSLGLAGYNEQFF.

The V call is TRBV19, the J call TRBJ2-6; D gene unclear. Germline values: CDR1 LNHDA, CDR2 SQIVND (reference sequence). The germline V and J ends were trimmed by 4 bases and 9 bases, with 10 bases remaining between them. CDR3 length: 13 residues. The CDR3 region is CASSSADLNVLTF. The CDR3 DNA reads TGTGCCAGTAGTAGTGCGGATCTCAACGTCCTGACTTTC.

This clone was detected once. The rearrangement links TRBV7-2 to TRBJ2-5; 9 nucleotides line up with TRBD1. V gave up 4 bases and J gave up 4 bases; unmatched junction bases: 7. CDR1 SGHTA and CDR2 FQGNSA come from the germline V gene. This CDR3 comprises 15 residues. The CDR3 sequence: CASSSRQGGRETQYF. The CDR3 region has the DNA TGTGCCAGCAGCTCCCGACAGGGGGGCCGAGAGACCCAGTACTTC.

This chain joins TRBV7-2 and TRBJ2-2; D is ambiguous. The CDR3 has 15 amino acids. Looked up from germline, CDR1 is SGHTA and CDR2 is FQGNSA. V was pared by 4 bases and J by 0 bases, with 9 bases between. The CDR3 sequence is CASSSAGSNTGELFF. The DNA of the CDR3 is TGTGCCAGCAGCTCGGCCGGATCGAACACCGGGGAGCTGTTTTTT.

The genes are TRBV19 and TRBJ2-5; TRBD1 matches 7 bases. This CDR3 region has 17 residues. Germline loops: CDR1 LNHDA, CDR2 SQIVND (reference sequence). With V trimmed by 5 bases and J by 4 bases, 16 bases remained unmatched. The CDR3 is CASSETPSAGGRETQYF. DNA of the CDR3: TGTGCCAGTAGTGAGACCCCCTCGGCAGGGGGAAGAGAGACCCAGTACTTC.

The chain combines TRBV3-1 (or the pseudogene TRBV3-2) with TRBJ2-3, with unresolved D. Germline V gives CDR1 LGHDT, CDR2 YNNKEL (reference sequence). Trimming took off 4 bases at V and 8 bases at J, with 13 bases between the two ends. The CDR3 contains 13 residues. CDR3 in DNA: TGTGCCAGCAGCCCCGCCGGTTTAGCTACGCAGTATTTT. Translating gives CASSPAGLATQYF.

V is TRBV10-3 and J is TRBJ1-2; 7 nucleotides match TRBD1. Germline V gene data show CDR1 as ENHRY and CDR2 as SYGVKD. Unmatched junction bases numbered 6, after V lost 4 bases and J lost 4 bases. The CDR3 consists of 14 residues. The CDR3 sequence is CAISALRDSYGYTF. DNA for the CDR3: TGTGCCATCAGTGCGCTCCGGGACAGCTATGGCTACACCTTC.